The 14 T cell receptor beta chains presented below share a single source sample, sequenced in a study of T cells in pancreatic ductal adenocarcinoma. Sequencing used immunoSEQ multiplex PCR; TCRdb keeps in-frame clones, though not all of them. Of approximately 9,400 clones listed, around 66% are singletons. Selected pancreatic ductal adenocarcinoma patients had undergone surgery without neoadjuvant therapy. Sequenced sample: pancreatic tumor tissue. The receptors stem from a human donor with pancreatic ductal adenocarcinoma.

Comment on this clone: This clone may be a read error of a much larger clone one base away. The rearrangement links TRBV5-1 to TRBJ2-5; D gene uncertain. The germline CDR1 and CDR2 sequences are SGHRS and YFSETQ. CDR3 length equals 14 residues. The V and J ends lost 0 bases and 2 bases respectively, with 8 bases between them. This CDR3 is CASSLGAGQETQYF. Written as DNA, the CDR3 is TGCGCCAGCAGCTTGGGGGCAGGACAAGAGACCCAGTACTTC.

This clone was found a few times. As DNA, the CDR3 is TGCAGCGTTGTAGTGGGTTATGGCTACACCTTC. Translated, it gives CSVVVGYGYTF. The chain recombines TRBV29-1 with TRBJ1-2, with D uncertain. Trimming left V 4 bases short and J 5 bases short, with 8 bases between. The germline V gene encodes CDR1 SQVTM and CDR2 ANQGSEA. This CDR3 has 11 amino acids.

The chain recombines TRBV29-1 with TRBJ2-5, with D perhaps matching TRBD1 (5 bases). V lost 4 bases, J lost 4 bases, and 10 bases lay in between. Per the germline V gene, CDR1 is SQVTM and CDR2 is ANQGSEA. The CDR3 totals 12 residues. CDR3: CSVGVQGETQYF. Written as DNA, the CDR3 is TGCAGCGTTGGAGTCCAGGGAGAGACCCAGTACTTC.

This clone was counted a few times. The chain recombines TRBV11-2 with TRBJ1-5, with D uncertain. Trimming removed 4 bases from V and 0 bases from J, with 4 bases in between. The CDR3 is made up of 13 amino acids. The germline V gene has CDR1 SGHAT and CDR2 FQNNGV. The CDR3 sequence: CASSSGSNQPQHF. For the CDR3, the DNA is TGTGCCAGCAGCTCCGGTAGCAATCAGCCCCAGCATTTT.

The chain joins TRBV2 to TRBJ1-4; possibly TRBD1 for D (5 bases). Germline CDR1 reads SNHLY; CDR2 reads FYNNEI. This CDR3 region has 18 residues. Trimming left V 0 bases short and J 1 base short, with 15 bases between. CDR3 DNA: TGTGCCAGCAGTGAAGCAGGGTTTCTAGGGGTAACTAATGAAAAACTGTTTTTT. The encoded protein is CASSEAGFLGVTNEKLFF. Using reference TRBV2 and TRBJ1-4 for the parts outside the CDR3, the full variable domain is EPEVTQTPSHQVTQMGQEVILRCVPISNHLYFYWYRQILGQKVEFLVSFYNNEISEKSEIFDDQFSVERPDGSNFTLKIRSTKLEDSAMYFCASSEAGFLGVTNEKLFFGSGTQLSVL.

This clone showed up just a few times. The V call is TRBV28, the J call TRBJ1-3; TRBD1 matches 10 bases. CDR1 is MDHEN, CDR2 SYDVKM, per germline. CDR3 size: 14 residues. J was trimmed by 5 bases and V by 3 bases; bases with no gene match: 1. CDR3 sequence (DNA): TGTGCCAGCAGTTTGGGACAGGGGAGAAACACCATATATTTT. The encoded protein is CASSLGQGRNTIYF. The full variable domain, with the rest looked up from reference TRBV28 and TRBJ1-3, is DVKVTQSSRYLVKRTGEKVFLECVQDMDHENMFWYRQDPGLGLRLIYFSYDVKMKEKGDIPEGYSVSREKKERFSLILESASTNQTSMYLCASSLGQGRNTIYFGEGSWLTVV.

The V call is TRBV20-1, the J call TRBJ2-5; TRBD2 might be the D (5 bases). The CDR3 has 11 residues. The germline CDR1 and CDR2 sequences are DFQATT and SNEGSKA (reference sequence). Trimming removed 5 bases at V and 4 bases at J, with 8 bases between. The chain's CDR3 is CSAWRRETQYF. The CDR3 DNA sequence: TGCAGTGCTTGGAGGCGAGAGACCCAGTACTTC.

This clone appeared once. The V call is TRBV2, the J call TRBJ2-3; no clear D gene. Trimming removed 5 bases from V and 5 bases from J, with 17 bases in between. The CDR3 runs to 15 residues. Per the germline V gene, CDR1 is SNHLY and CDR2 is FYNNEI. CDR3 sequence: CASSLGGVSGDTQYF. In nucleotides, the CDR3 is TGTGCCAGCAGTTTAGGTGGGGTCAGTGGAGATACGCAGTATTTT.

The genes are TRBV4-2 and TRBJ2-7; a possible D gene is TRBD2 (5 bases). The CDR3 is made up of 13 amino acids. Per germline, CDR1 LGHNA and CDR2 YNFKEQ. V was clipped by 5 bases and J by 5 bases, with 13 bases between them. CDR3 sequence (DNA): TGTGCCAGCAGCTTGGTTGAGGGCCACGAGCAGTACTTC. It yields the protein CASSLVEGHEQYF.

The chain joins TRBV7-9 to TRBJ2-7, with 7 positions matching TRBD2. Per germline, CDR1 SEHNR and CDR2 FQNEAQ (reference sequence). J gave up 7 bases and V 5 bases, and 5 bases lay outside the gene matches. This CDR3 has 12 amino acids. As DNA, the CDR3 is TGTGCCAGCAGCCTCGGGGGGAGGGAGCAGTACTTC. This translates into CASSLGGREQYF.

V is TRBV30 and J is TRBJ1-4; 8 bases line up with TRBD1. Germline V gene lookup returns CDR1 GTSNPN and CDR2 SVGIG (reference sequence). The CDR3 runs to 15 residues. Trimming at V came to 7 bases and at J to 2 bases, leaving 9 bases not matched to a gene. CDR3 sequence (DNA): TGTGCCTACAGGGGGGGACGAGGCACTAATGAAAAACTGTTTTTT. Amino acids: CAYRGGRGTNEKLFF.

The chain combines TRBV28 with TRBJ2-7, with TRBD1 as a possible D gene (6 bases). Germline CDR1 MDHEN, CDR2 SYDVKM. V was clipped by 7 bases and J by 6 bases, with 16 bases between them. The length of the CDR3 is 13 residues. The CDR3 DNA sequence: TGTGCCAGCAAGGGCACAGGGCCAGGCGAGCAGTACTTC. It encodes CASKGTGPGEQYF. Filled out from reference TRBV28 and TRBJ2-7, the complete variable domain reads DVKVTQSSRYLVKRTGEKVFLECVQDMDHENMFWYRQDPGLGLRLIYFSYDVKMKEKGDIPEGYSVSREKKERFSLILESASTNQTSMYLCASKGTGPGEQYFGPGTRLTVT.

The V and J genes are TRBV14 and TRBJ1-1, with D perhaps TRBD1 (6 bases). V shed 1 base and J shed 6 bases, with 15 bases lying between them. The CDR3 is 15 amino acids. Germline CDR1 is SGHDN and CDR2 is FVKESK. The CDR3 DNA reads TGTGCCAGCAGCCAAGCGAGGGGGTTCGGCTCTGAAGCTTTCTTT. Translation: CASSQARGFGSEAFF.

This clone was seen a few times. The J gene is TRBJ2-4, the V gene TRBV18; D is uncertain. V lost 3 bases to trimming and J lost 0 bases, with 6 bases between them. The CDR3 is 14 residues long. Per germline, CDR1 KGHSH and CDR2 LQKENI. CDR3 coding DNA: TGTGCCAGCTCACCGGACGGAGCCAAAAACATTCAGTACTTC. Translated, it gives CASSPDGAKNIQYF.